This T cell receptor beta chain emerged from a study of T cell repertoires in breast cancer. Points from the study as a whole: TRBV7 predominance in shared TCRs may reflect tumor recognition or mispriming.

The CDR3 length is 14 residues. Germline loops: CDR1 DFQATT, CDR2 SNEGSKA (reference sequence). J lost 1 base, V lost 3 bases, and 5 bases had no gene match. Primers covering all TCR V genes were used in emulsion RT-PCR on CD8+ T cells. Concerning this clonotype itself: No antigen is known for it.

Blocking oligonucleotides added to a second nested PCR suppressed unpaired genes. TCRdb redid the calling of the emulsion pairing reads with MiXCR, one entry per CDR3 protein. The sample contains roughly 40,000 distinct CDR3 sequences, 35% to 50% of which appear only once. Sequencing was done on a sample of CD8+ T cells. The V call is TRBV20-1, the J call TRBJ1-1; 7 nucleotides agree with TRBD1. The receptor was derived from a pool of human donors with breast cancer or a healthy control (not recorded which). CDR3 protein: CSASFRTGNTEAFF. The CDR3, as DNA: TGCAGTGCTAGTTTTCGGACAGGGAACACTGAAGCTTTCTTT.